Reported below is one T cell receptor (beta chain). This clonotype showed up just a few times. Its antigen remains undetermined. No clone much larger than this one lies a single base away; base qualities are absent. This sample is part of a study of T-cell reconstitution after alpha-beta-depleted transplantation in children listed by TCRdb under 2016. Notes on the research overall: Using TCR repertoire profiling, the study quantitatively followed how T-cell immune reconstitution unfolded in children after TCRalphabeta/CD19-depleted allogeneic hematopoietic cell transplantation.

Library preparation was by PCR. TCRdb shows the sequencer as Illumina HiSeq 2500. Molecular barcoding was employed in the preparation of TCR libraries, with unique molecular identifiers being used to normalize TCRbeta repertoire quantification. Starting from the raw public reads, TCRdb applied fastp trimming at Q25, assembled clones with MiXCR and retained in-frame beta chains. All rows with the same CDR3 protein become a single entry with the most common DNA and genes. Across this sample there are a few hundred thousand distinct CDR3 sequences, with 7.5% to 10% seen only once. Of the sample, 5.1% falls within the top ten clones. V is clipped by 5 bases and J by 4 bases, and the sequence between their germline boundaries is 11 bases long. Spanning cysteine to phenylalanine, the CDR3 consists of 13 amino acids. Of all the DNA, just the CDR3 is kept, 39 bases in frame from base 1. Sequences KGHSH (CDR1) and LQKENI (CDR2) are obtained from the germline V gene.

The clonotype comes from a human donor who donated a stem cell graft to a child with SCID. The chain couples TRBV18 to TRBJ2-5; no D segment can be confidently identified. The sequencing here drew on PBMCs from the stem cell graft donor, taken from the stem cell graft. In nucleotide form, the sequence is TGTGCCAGCTCATTCACCACGTTAGAGACCCAGTACTTC. It translates as CASSFTTLETQYF.